This paragraph reports one T cell receptor (beta chain). The antigen this receptor binds is unknown. No much larger clone exists at a distance of one base, and base qualities are not known. These data come from a study of T cells in Graves' hyperthyroidism and ophthalmopathy (dated by TCRdb to 2018 to 2020). For the study in its entirety: Peripheral blood was sampled at the time of initial diagnosis, prior to any treatment. To identify distinguishing TCR V-J signatures, a discovery cohort of 95 to 100 patients was used, comprising some 45 with Graves' ophthalmopathy and around 57 with stable Graves' hyperthyroidism. Prospective prediction of ophthalmopathy was tested in an independent validation cohort of fewer than 20 hyperthyroidism patients and some 17 patients who later progressed to ophthalmopathy. The 75 to 100 discovery patients were randomly split 7:3 into training and test sets. The study also compared thyroid tissue and blood T-cell repertoires from about six Graves' hyperthyroidism patients. Once sampling was done, hyperthyroidism patients were given methimazole at a starting dose of 30 mg daily, whereas ophthalmopathy patients were given high-dose intravenous methylprednisolone. The paper describes TCR Vbeta CDR3 sequencing of some 130 peripheral blood samples, made up of roughly 45 ophthalmopathy patients, around 78 hyperthyroidism patients and 17 progressor patients.

The paper's findings and limits, for the study overall: Most expanded thyroid clonotypes (frequency above 0.001) were also detected in blood, suggesting blood repertoires may reflect thyroid immune responses. A model built on a 13 V-J signature distinguished ophthalmopathy from stable hyperthyroidism, reaching 85% to 90% sensitivity and about 81% specificity in cross-validation and 80%/75% in testing. In validation, the model predicted progression to ophthalmopathy with around 71% sensitivity and around 72% specificity, a median of about six months before onset. No statistical method was used to set the sample size in advance, and investigators knew the group allocation.

TCR beta CDR3 regions were amplified from RNA transcripts. The TCR CDR3 was subjected to a first round of RT-PCR using the HTBI primer set and the Qiagen OneStep RT-PCR kit. The libraries were constructed in a second round of multiplex PCR and then size-selected and purified. Paired-end sequencing of the libraries was performed with 100 bp reads on an Illumina HiSeq2000. Regarding the original processing steps: SOAPnuke was used to process the raw data, removing reads that contained adapters or uncalled bases, had a mean Phred below 15, or lacked an exact match to the constant primer or identifier. High-quality paired reads were merged with COPE v1.2.5, and unique nucleotide sequences were defined as clonotypes. MiTCR v1.1 was used to align clonotypes to the IMGT TRBV, TRBD and TRBJ reference segments. The analysis was restricted to V-J combinations with a frequency above 0.0001, which together covered 99.2% of the repertoires. A TCS score was defined as the ratio between F50 (clonal expansion) and ExV (chaos), using BLOSUM62-based TCRdist between CDR3 peptides within each V-J. Welch's t-statistics and random forest reduced around 520 V-J features to 10 to 15, which were used in a naive Bayes classifier (R e1071). The public reads were reanalyzed by TCRdb: fastp trimming at Q25, MiXCR alignment, in-frame beta chains only. Duplicate CDR3 protein sequences are folded into a single record with the most common DNA and genes. V and J calls and clone size were set by TCRdb, not the authors. This sample comprises over 200,000 distinct CDR3 sequences, roughly 15% of them detected only once. About an eighth of the sample rests with the top ten.

The hyperthyroidism patients were between 18 and 65 years old and newly diagnosed, with a disease duration of less than 2 months. Any patient with an uncontrolled infection, another autoimmune disease, pregnancy or lactation was excluded. Diagnoses relied on clinical symptoms, serum thyroxine and TRAb, thyroid ultrasound and orbital computed tomography. For progressor patients, blood was drawn at the first diagnosis of hyperthyroidism, before any ophthalmopathy symptoms had appeared. PBMCs were separated from 10 ml of fresh peripheral blood using Ficoll-Paque density gradient centrifugation. Progressor patients were first diagnosed with Graves' hyperthyroidism and then developed ophthalmopathy during follow-up. Trizol reagent was used to extract total RNA, and RNA quality was then checked on an Agilent 2100 Bioanalyzer. Inclusive of the bounding cysteine and phenylalanine, the CDR3 is 19 residues long. Kept here is only the CDR3 DNA, which spans 57 bases and is read in frame from base 1. V was cut back by 2 bases and J by 2 bases, leaving a gap of 24 bases between them. The CDR1 and CDR2 encoded by the germline V gene (reference sequence) are LNHDA and SQIVND.

The TCR was taken from a woman aged 40 to 50 with Graves' hyperthyroidism that later progressed to Graves' ophthalmopathy. Here the chain combines TRBV19 and TRBJ1-2, with no D gene named confidently. Source material: blood. The CDR3 protein: CASSIRLRLGLRSNYGYTF. The DNA is TGTGCCAGTAGTATAAGGTTGAGACTCGGGCTGAGGTCGAACTATGGCTACACCTTC.